The present TCR beta chain was sequenced within a study of shared clonotypes between healthy human individuals. General study points: At large depth, rarefaction still showed sorted-subset sequencing to be incomplete.

Caucasian adults living in Nashville, Tennessee, provided all samples. The germline gives CDR1 MNHEY, CDR2 SVGAGI. The CDR3 length is 14 residues. V lost 0 bases, J lost 9 bases, and 6 bases stayed unmatched. The repertoire was sequenced with immunoSEQ multiplex PCR; TCRdb's copy has only in-frame clones and lacks some. The table has around 990,000 clones, 60% to 85% seen once. Worth noting for this clone: Its specificity is not known.

V is TRBV6-5 and J is TRBJ1-2, with TRBD1 matching over 8 bases. The material sequenced was memory CD4+ T cells from PBMCs. Subset of the sample: CD45RA-negative fraction. This TCR derives from a man in his late teens or twenties in good health. Some clones in this sample may be carry-over from other donors' samples. CDR3 region: CASSYSGQGLSYTF. CDR3 in DNA: TGTGCCAGCAGTTACTCCGGACAGGGTTTGAGCTACACCTTC.